This entry is about one TCR beta chain. What it binds is not known. The data stem from a study of blood T cells in healthy people across ages. Findings and limits, study-wide: It was not known whether donors were CMV positive (a possible confounder of expanded clonotype changes). It was held that diversity estimates obtained from one million T cells represented underestimates.

With a J-beta primer mix and a sample-barcoded 5' primer, a second PCR ran about 7 to 12 cycles. TCRdb ran MiXCR on the 5' RACE reads and lists one entry per CDR3 protein. The repertoire holds 700,000 to 900,000 distinct CDR3 sequences, with 53% as singletons. The CDR3 length is 13 residues. Germline loops: CDR1 SGDLS, CDR2 YYNGEE. The V gene lost 0 bases and the J gene lost 13 bases, with 14 bases spanning the gap. The sequencing input was blood. The TCR comes from an elderly man in good health. The J gene is TRBJ2-4, the V gene TRBV9; D is ambiguous. The CDR3 loop reads CASSVDPPSQQYF. CDR3 nucleotide sequence: TGTGCCAGCAGCGTAGATCCCCCGTCTCAGCAGTACTTC.